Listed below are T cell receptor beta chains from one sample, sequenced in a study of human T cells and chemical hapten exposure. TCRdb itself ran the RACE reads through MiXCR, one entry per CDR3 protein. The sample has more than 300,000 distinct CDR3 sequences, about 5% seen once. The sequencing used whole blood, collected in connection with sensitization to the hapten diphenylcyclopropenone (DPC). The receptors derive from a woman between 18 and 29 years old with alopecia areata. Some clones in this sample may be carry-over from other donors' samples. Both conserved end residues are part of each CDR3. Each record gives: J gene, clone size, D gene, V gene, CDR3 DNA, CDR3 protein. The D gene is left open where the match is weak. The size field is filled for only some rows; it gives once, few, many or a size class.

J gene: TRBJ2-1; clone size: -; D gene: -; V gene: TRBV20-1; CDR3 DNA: TGCAGTGCTAGAGGTCGTCCCTATGAGCAGTTCTTC; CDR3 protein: CSARGRPYEQFF
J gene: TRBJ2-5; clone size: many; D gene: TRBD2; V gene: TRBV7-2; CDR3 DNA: TGTGCCAGCAGCGACTCACTAGCGGGGGGTCAAGAGACCCAGTACTTC; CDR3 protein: CASSDSLAGGQETQYF
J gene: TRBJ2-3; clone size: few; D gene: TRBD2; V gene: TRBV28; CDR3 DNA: TGTGCCAGCAGTTTACTAGCGGGATTGGATACGCAGTATTTT; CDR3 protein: CASSLLAGLDTQYF
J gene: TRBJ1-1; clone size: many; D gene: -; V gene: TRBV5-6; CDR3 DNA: TGTGCCAGCAGTAGTCGAGCGAACACTGAAGCTTTCTTT; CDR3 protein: CASSSRANTEAFF
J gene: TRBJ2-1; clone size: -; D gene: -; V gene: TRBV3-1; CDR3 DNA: TGTGCCAGCAGCCGACGGGGCTTAAGCTCCTACAATGAGCAGTTCTTC; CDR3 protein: CASSRRGLSSYNEQFF
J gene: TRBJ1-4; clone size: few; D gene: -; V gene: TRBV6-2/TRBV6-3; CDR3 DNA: TGTGCCAGCAGTCTGACAGCAGAAAAACTGTTTTTT; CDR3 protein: CASSLTAEKLFF
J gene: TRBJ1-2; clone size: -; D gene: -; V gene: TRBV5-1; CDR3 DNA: TGCGCCAGCAGCTTGAATGCAGACTATGGCTACACCTTC; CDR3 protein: CASSLNADYGYTF
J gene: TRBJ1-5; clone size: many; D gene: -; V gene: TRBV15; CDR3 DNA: TGTGCCACCAGCCCTGGGGCACACGGAGATCAGCCCCAGCATTTT; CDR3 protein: CATSPGAHGDQPQHF
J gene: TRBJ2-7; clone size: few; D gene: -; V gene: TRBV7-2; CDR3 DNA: TGTGCCTCCGGCCGTCACTCCTACGAGCAGTACTTC; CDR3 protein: CASGRHSYEQYF
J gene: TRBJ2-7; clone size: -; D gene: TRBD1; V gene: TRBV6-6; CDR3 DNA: TGTGCCAGCAGTTACTTCCCGGGACAGGGTCACGAGCAGTACTTC; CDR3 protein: CASSYFPGQGHEQYF
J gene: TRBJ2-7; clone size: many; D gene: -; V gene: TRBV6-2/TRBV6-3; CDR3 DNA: TGTGCCAGCAGTTACGTGGTGGGGGAGCAGTACTTC; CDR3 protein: CASSYVVGEQYF
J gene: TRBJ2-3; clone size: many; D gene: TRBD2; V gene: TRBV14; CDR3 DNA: TGTGCCAGCAGCGCCGGGACTACCAGCAATCAGTATTTT; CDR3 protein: CASSAGTTSNQYF
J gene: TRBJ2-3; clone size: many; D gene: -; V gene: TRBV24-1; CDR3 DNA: TGTGCCACCAGAGCCGAGGATACGCAGTATTTT; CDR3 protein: CATRAEDTQYF
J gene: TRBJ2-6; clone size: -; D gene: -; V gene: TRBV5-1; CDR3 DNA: TGCGCCAGCAGCCCAGCTCCTGCTGGGGCCAACGTCCTGACTTTC; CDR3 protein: CASSPAPAGANVLTF
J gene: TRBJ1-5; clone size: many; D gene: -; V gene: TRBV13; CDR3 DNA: TGTGCCAGCAGCTTAGGTCCTAGCAATCAGCCCCAGCATTTT; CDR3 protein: CASSLGPSNQPQHF
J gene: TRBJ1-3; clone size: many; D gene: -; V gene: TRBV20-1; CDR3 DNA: TGCAGTGCTACCCCAAGAAGGGGTCCTGGAAACACCATATATTTT; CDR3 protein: CSATPRRGPGNTIYF
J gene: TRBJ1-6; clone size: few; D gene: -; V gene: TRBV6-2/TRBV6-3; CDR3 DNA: TGTGCCAGCAGTTACGAGGCATCGGGAAATTCACCCCTCCACTTT; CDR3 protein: CASSYEASGNSPLHF
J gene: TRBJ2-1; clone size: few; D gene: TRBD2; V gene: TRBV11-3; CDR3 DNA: TGTGCCAGCAGCCCGGGGACTAGCGGGTTGTTCTTC; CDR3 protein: CASSPGTSGLFF
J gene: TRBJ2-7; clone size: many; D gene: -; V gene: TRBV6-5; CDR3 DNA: TGTGCCAGCAGAACCCCCTACGAGCAGTACTTC; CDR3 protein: CASRTPYEQYF
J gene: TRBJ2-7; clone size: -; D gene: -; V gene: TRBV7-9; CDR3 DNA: TGTGCCAGCAGCTTATCCCGACAGGCCTACGACGAGCAGTACTTC; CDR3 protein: CASSLSRQAYDEQYF
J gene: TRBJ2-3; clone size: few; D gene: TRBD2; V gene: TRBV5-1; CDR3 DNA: TGCGCCAGCCGACTAGCGGCGATATCCACAGATACGCAGTATTTT; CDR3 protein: CASRLAAISTDTQYF